A single sample is the source of the 10 T cell receptor beta chains below, sequenced in a study of a mutant IDH1 vaccine in newly diagnosed glioma. Clones were sequenced by immunoSEQ multiplex PCR, and TCRdb holds only the in-frame ones, with some missing. The sample contains 25,000 to 40,000 clones, approximately 79% of which appear only once. These receptors have no identified antigens. Time point described: week 35, safety follow-up. A 20-mer mutant IDH1 peptide at 300 ug was injected subcutaneously with topical imiquimod. The material was PBMCs, obtained from a glioma patient whose treatment included an IDH1 peptide vaccine. The receptor set was obtained from a woman aged 30 to 39 with glioma. Some clones in this sample may be carry-over from other donors' samples.

V gene TRBV6-1 combines with J gene TRBJ1-3; 9 bases align to TRBD1. The CDR3 length is 12 residues. The trim removed 11 bases at V and 3 bases at J, leaving 2 bases unmatched. Germline V gene lookup returns CDR1 MNHNS and CDR2 SASEGT. The CDR3 spells CAGGQGGNTIYF. CDR3 nucleotides: TGTGCCGGGGGACAGGGTGGAAACACCATATATTTT.

The chain joins TRBV29-1 to TRBJ1-5; 7 positions match TRBD1. V was clipped by 6 bases and J by 9 bases; unmatched bases: 11. CDR3 length: 13 amino acids. Germline V lookup: CDR1 SQVTM, CDR2 ANQGSEA. CDR3 DNA: TGCAGCGTCAAAGGACAGGAGAAGGGGCCCCAGCATTTT. Translated: CSVKGQEKGPQHF. The full variable domain, with the rest looked up from reference TRBV29-1 and TRBJ1-5, is SAVISQKPSRDICQRGTSLTIQCQVDSQVTMMFWYRQQPGQSLTLIATANQGSEATYESGFVIDKFPISRPNLTFSTLTVSNMSPEDSSIYLCSVKGQEKGPQHFGDGTRLSIL.

The chain joins TRBV4-1 to TRBJ1-1, with D possibly matching TRBD1 (5 bases). Looked up from germline, CDR1 is MGHRA and CDR2 is YSYEKL. The V end lost 4 bases, the J end lost 3 bases, and 12 bases lay between the germline ends. The CDR3 runs to 14 residues. CDR3 bases: TGCGCCAGCAGCCGAGTAGCCAGGGACACTGAAGCTTTCTTT. Protein: CASSRVARDTEAFF.

This clone was observed once. V usage is TRBV20-1 and J usage is TRBJ2-1; D unresolved. This CDR3 has 11 amino acids. Trimming pared 5 bases from V and 7 bases from J, leaving 9 bases between. Germline-derived CDR1 and CDR2 are DFQATT and SNEGSKA (reference sequence). CDR3 DNA sequence: TGCAGTGCTCCCCGACGTAATGAGCAGTTCTTC. Translated: CSAPRRNEQFF.

The V call is TRBV4-1, the J call TRBJ2-1; D gene uncertain. CDR3 length: 12 residues. V was clipped by 0 bases and J by 9 bases, with 6 bases between them. Germline CDR1 reads MGHRA; CDR2 reads YSYEKL. CDR3 sequence reads: CASSQDRGEQFF. The CDR3 nucleotides are TGCGCCAGCAGCCAAGATAGAGGTGAGCAGTTCTTC.

The genes are TRBV5-6 and TRBJ2-7, with D perhaps matching TRBD1 (6 bases). Trimming took off 4 bases at V and 5 bases at J, with 13 bases between the two ends. CDR3 length: 13 amino acids. The germline CDR1 and CDR2 sequences are SGHDT and YYEEEE. For the CDR3, the DNA is TGTGCCAGCAGCGATACAGGGATCCACGAGCAGTACTTC. Protein product: CASSDTGIHEQYF.

This chain uses TRBV4-1 with TRBJ2-7; possibly TRBD2 for D (6 bases). V lost 0 bases to trimming and J lost 5 bases, with 11 bases between them. CDR1 and CDR2 (germline): MGHRA, YSYEKL. The CDR3 totals 14 residues. The CDR3 sequence is CASSQEEGFDEQYF. The CDR3, as DNA: TGCGCCAGCAGCCAAGAGGAGGGGTTTGACGAGCAGTACTTC.

This rearrangement joins TRBV4-1 to TRBJ1-1; weak D call: TRBD1 (6 bases). The CDR3 totals 14 residues. The germline gives CDR1 MGHRA, CDR2 YSYEKL. V lost 4 bases, J lost 4 bases, and 13 bases lay in between. CDR3 coding DNA: TGCGCCAGCAGCCTGCAGGGGCTGGGCACTGAAGCTTTCTTT. This encodes CASSLQGLGTEAFF.

This chain connects TRBV10-2 to TRBJ2-5; D possibly uses TRBD1 or TRBD2 (6 bases each). Germline CDR1 and CDR2: WSHSY and SAAADI. V was pared by 2 bases and J by 3 bases, with 19 bases between. The CDR3 length is 17 residues. The CDR3 nucleotides read TGCGCCAGCAGTGAGGGGCCCCCGGGGGCAGGAAAAGAGACCCAGTACTTC. It is translated as CASSEGPPGAGKETQYF.

V usage is TRBV6-1 and J usage is TRBJ1-5, with D hard to call. Trimming removed 2 bases from V and 4 bases from J, with 6 bases in between. Germline CDR1 MNHNS, CDR2 SASEGT. The CDR3 sequence is 13 residues long. The CDR3 loop reads CASSEWRNQPQHF. CDR3 bases: TGTGCCAGCAGTGAATGGCGGAATCAGCCCCAGCATTTT.